Presented here are 10 T cell receptor beta chains from one specimen sequenced in a study of shared clonotypes between healthy human individuals (dated by TCRdb to the early 2020s). The method behind the library was the immunoSEQ multiplex PCR assay. Here the immuneACCESS table is served through TCRdb, limited to in-frame sequences with V and J called. Missing clones are a known gap in these copies; in checked studies unresolved V genes cover under half, and the rest lacks a known reason. A total of about 470,000 clones appear in this sample, about four fifths of them only once. Around 13% of the sample goes to the ten largest clones. Sample: PBMCs. These receptors all stem from a woman in her 40s in good health. Some clones in this sample may be carry-over from other donors' samples.

Comments on this clone: With only one base between it and a far larger clone, this is likely a read error. The CDR3 spells CAWSSTGGELITDTQYF. DNA for the CDR3: TGTGCCTGGAGTAGCACGGGAGGAGAGCTAATCACAGATACGCAGTATTTT. The genes are TRBV30 and TRBJ2-3; 7 bases line up with TRBD2. The germline V gene encodes CDR1 GTSNPN and CDR2 SVGIG (reference sequence). With V trimmed by 2 bases and J by 2 bases, 13 bases remained unmatched. The CDR3 is made up of 17 amino acids.

The chain couples TRBV7-8 to TRBJ2-1; TRBD2 matches at 14 bases. CDR3 size: 17 residues. Germline trimming cut 5 bases from V and 6 bases from J; bases unmatched to any gene: 9. The germline V gene has CDR1 SGHVS and CDR2 FQNEAQ. The CDR3 DNA reads as TGTGCCAGCAGCCAAGGGACTAGCGGGAGTTTTCCCAATGAGCAGTTCTTC. Protein product: CASSQGTSGSFPNEQFF.

This chain joins TRBV5-1 and TRBJ2-5; TRBD1 agrees at 7 bases. The germline CDR1 and CDR2 sequences are SGHRS and YFSETQ. The CDR3 runs to 15 residues. The V segment lost 4 bases and the J segment 5 bases; nucleotides outside the gene matches: 11. CDR3: CASSAIALQGETQYF. Written as DNA, the CDR3 is TGCGCCAGCAGCGCAATAGCACTACAGGGGGAGACCCAGTACTTC. The whole variable domain, remainder taken from reference TRBV5-1 and TRBJ2-5, is KAGVTQTPRYLIKTRGQQVTLSCSPISGHRSVSWYQQTPGQGLQFLFEYFSETQRNKGNFPGRFSGRQFSNSRSEMNVSTLELGDSALYLCASSAIALQGETQYFGPGTRLLVL.

The chain carries TRBV9 and TRBJ2-1; TRBD2 agrees at 8 bases. The V and J ends lost 4 bases and 4 bases, in that order; junction bases with no gene match: 7. This CDR3 is built from 15 residues. Germline CDR1 reads SGDLS; CDR2 reads YYNGEE. In nucleotides, the CDR3 is TGTGCCAGCAGCTTCGGTAGCGGGACTTACAATGAGCAGTTCTTC. Residues: CASSFGSGTYNEQFF.

The genes are TRBV28 and TRBJ2-7, with D perhaps matching TRBD2 (5 bases). From germline, CDR1 is MDHEN and CDR2 SYDVKM. This CDR3 has 10 residues. Trimming took off 8 bases at V and 3 bases at J, with 5 bases between the two ends. In DNA form, the CDR3 reads TGTGCCAGCCGGGACTACGAGCAGTACTTC. As protein: CASRDYEQYF.

The V gene is TRBV2, the J gene TRBJ1-5; no clear D gene. Trimming left V 6 bases short and J 0 bases short, with 6 bases between. The CDR3 is 13 residues long. From germline, CDR1 is SNHLY and CDR2 FYNNEI. The CDR3 region has the DNA TGTGCCAGCAGATTTAATAGCAATCAGCCCCAGCATTTT. This translates into CASRFNSNQPQHF.

This rearrangement joins TRBV28 to TRBJ2-5, with 12 bases aligning to TRBD2. Germline V gives CDR1 MDHEN, CDR2 SYDVKM. The CDR3 totals 15 residues. Unmatched junction bases numbered 8, after V lost 6 bases and J lost 6 bases. The CDR3 region has the DNA TGTGCCAGCAGCACCCCGACTAGCGGGAGTCAGACCCAGTACTTC. Amino acid sequence: CASSTPTSGSQTQYF.

The chain recombines TRBV4-2 with TRBJ2-6; D is uncertain. This CDR3 is 14 amino acids long. V lost 3 bases and J lost 4, with 7 bases in between. Germline V gives CDR1 LGHNA, CDR2 YNFKEQ. Written as DNA, the CDR3 is TGTGCCAGCAGCCACCGATCGGGGGCCAACGTCCTGACTTTC. Translated: CASSHRSGANVLTF.

This chain uses TRBV28 with TRBJ2-1; the D call may be TRBD1 or TRBD2 (5 bases each). This CDR3 region has 14 residues. Trimming left V 3 bases short and J 5 bases short, with 11 bases between. Germline assignment: CDR1 MDHEN and CDR2 SYDVKM. This CDR3 reads CASSFGREHNEQFF. CDR3 in DNA: TGTGCCAGCAGTTTTGGCAGGGAGCACAATGAGCAGTTCTTC.

The chain is built from TRBV15 and TRBJ2-4; D may match TRBD1 or TRBD2 (5 bases each). This CDR3 has 16 residues. The V and J ends lost 1 base and 3 bases respectively, with 13 bases between them. Germline CDR1 is LNHNV and CDR2 is YYDKDF (reference sequence). Here the CDR3 DNA reads TGTGCCACCAGCAGAGCCTGGGGACGGAGCAAAAACATTCAGTACTTC. The encoded protein is CATSRAWGRSKNIQYF.